This is a list of T cell receptor beta chains from one sample in a study of blood T cells in healthy people across ages. MiXCR was run by TCRdb on the 5' RACE reads, yielding one entry per CDR3 protein. Here the sample spans 1,800,000 or so distinct CDR3 sequences, around 42% being singletons. Material: blood. The receptors were gathered from a human donor in good health. CDR3s include the opening cysteine and the closing phenylalanine or tryptophan. D genes are given only for firm matches. Size tells how often a clone was seen (once, few, many) or the class of an expanded clone, and some rows leave it out.

d_call: NA
clone_size: NA
j_call: TRBJ2-1
v_call: TRBV7-2
cdr3_nt: TGTGCCAGCAGGGGGCCGACAGTTGATCGGTTCTTC
cdr3_aa: CASRGPTVDRFF

d_call: NA
clone_size: NA
j_call: TRBJ2-5
v_call: TRBV5-1
cdr3_nt: TGCGCCAGCAGCAGGGCCGGGGGACTCCAAGAGACCCAGTACTTC
cdr3_aa: CASSRAGGLQETQYF

d_call: NA
clone_size: once
j_call: TRBJ1-4
v_call: TRBV20-1
cdr3_nt: TGCAGTGCTAGAGATGGGGGCCCGGGCATGACTAATGAAAAACTGTTTTTT
cdr3_aa: CSARDGGPGMTNEKLFF

d_call: TRBD1
clone_size: NA
j_call: TRBJ2-7
v_call: TRBV7-9
cdr3_nt: TGTGCCAGCAGCCCTACAGGGGTCTCCTACAATGAGCAGTACTTC
cdr3_aa: CASSPTGVSYNEQYF

d_call: NA
clone_size: NA
j_call: TRBJ2-5
v_call: TRBV6-6
cdr3_nt: TGTGCCAGCGTAGGGTCCACCTACAAGCAGTACTTC
cdr3_aa: CASVGSTYKQYF

d_call: NA
clone_size: few
j_call: TRBJ1-4
v_call: TRBV4-3
cdr3_nt: TGCGCCAGCAGCCAAGTTCGGGCAGTAAATGAAAAACTGTTTTTT
cdr3_aa: CASSQVRAVNEKLFF

d_call: NA
clone_size: NA
j_call: TRBJ1-1
v_call: TRBV9
cdr3_nt: TGTGCCAGCAGCGTAGGCCCCTCCTCCATGAACACTGAAGCTTTCTTT
cdr3_aa: CASSVGPSSMNTEAFF

d_call: NA
clone_size: few
j_call: TRBJ1-2
v_call: TRBV27
cdr3_nt: TGTGCCAGCAGTGACCTGGGAGGCGGGGGGCTTCAGGGCTACACCTTC
cdr3_aa: CASSDLGGGGLQGYTF

d_call: NA
clone_size: NA
j_call: TRBJ2-5
v_call: TRBV6-5
cdr3_nt: TGTGCCAGCAGTTACAGGATGATCAGGGGAAAAGCTGAGACCCAGTACTTC
cdr3_aa: CASSYRMIRGKAETQYF

d_call: TRBD1
clone_size: NA
j_call: TRBJ2-7
v_call: TRBV20-1
cdr3_nt: TGCAGTGCTAGTGGACCCGGGACAGGGGACCACTCCTACGAGCAGTACTTC
cdr3_aa: CSASGPGTGDHSYEQYF

d_call: NA
clone_size: NA
j_call: TRBJ2-5
v_call: TRBV7-2
cdr3_nt: TGTGCCAGCAGCTTAACTCCGGGACGAACGAGAGAGACCCAGTACTTC
cdr3_aa: CASSLTPGRTRETQYF

d_call: TRBD1
clone_size: few
j_call: TRBJ2-1
v_call: TRBV3-1
cdr3_nt: TGTGCCAGCAGCCGAGCCCTGGGGACAGGGGATTACAATGAGCAGTTCTTC
cdr3_aa: CASSRALGTGDYNEQFF

d_call: NA
clone_size: once
j_call: TRBJ2-7
v_call: TRBV27
cdr3_nt: TGTGCCAGCAGTTTCCTCGGGACTGCAATCTCCTACGAGCAGTACTTC
cdr3_aa: CASSFLGTAISYEQYF

d_call: TRBD2
clone_size: NA
j_call: TRBJ2-2
v_call: TRBV28
cdr3_nt: TGTGCCAGCAGTTTGGTGGCTAGCGGGACCGGGGAGCTGTTTTTT
cdr3_aa: CASSLVASGTGELFF

d_call: NA
clone_size: NA
j_call: TRBJ1-2
v_call: TRBV12-3/TRBV12-4
cdr3_nt: TGTGCCAGCACCCCCGGAGGGCAGGGAAACTATGGCTACACCTTC
cdr3_aa: CASTPGGQGNYGYTF

d_call: NA
clone_size: NA
j_call: TRBJ2-3
v_call: TRBV11-3
cdr3_nt: TGTGCCAGCAGCTTAGTAGGCGTTTCAGATACGCAGTATTTT
cdr3_aa: CASSLVGVSDTQYF

d_call: TRBD1
clone_size: once
j_call: TRBJ1-1
v_call: TRBV24-1
cdr3_nt: TGTGCCACCAGTGAGGGGGACAGGGTCGGTGACACTGAAGCTTTCTTT
cdr3_aa: CATSEGDRVGDTEAFF

d_call: TRBD2
clone_size: once
j_call: TRBJ2-3
v_call: TRBV30
cdr3_nt: TGTGCCTGGAGTGTAGCGGGGGGCCCTAGGGATACGCAGTATTTT
cdr3_aa: CAWSVAGGPRDTQYF

d_call: NA
clone_size: few
j_call: TRBJ1-1
v_call: TRBV20-1
cdr3_nt: TGCAGTGCTAGTCTGGCCTCGGTCATGAACACTGAAGCTTTCTTT
cdr3_aa: CSASLASVMNTEAFF

d_call: NA
clone_size: few
j_call: TRBJ2-3
v_call: TRBV20-1
cdr3_nt: TGCAGTGCTAGTGTCTGGGGTACCGCTAGCACAGATACGCAGTATTTT
cdr3_aa: CSASVWGTASTDTQYF

d_call: NA
clone_size: few
j_call: TRBJ1-1
v_call: TRBV12-3/TRBV12-4
cdr3_nt: TGTGCCAGCAGTCTACGTATGGCAACTGAAGCTTTCTTT
cdr3_aa: CASSLRMATEAFF

d_call: TRBD1
clone_size: NA
j_call: TRBJ2-5
v_call: TRBV28
cdr3_nt: TGTGCCAGCAGTCCCCCGGGACAGGGGGCCCTAGAGCGGTACTTC
cdr3_aa: CASSPPGQGALERYF

d_call: NA
clone_size: NA
j_call: TRBJ2-5
v_call: TRBV20-1
cdr3_nt: TGCAGTGCTATCGAGGAGGGAGAGACCCAGTACTTC
cdr3_aa: CSAIEEGETQYF

d_call: NA
clone_size: NA
j_call: TRBJ2-1
v_call: TRBV20-1
cdr3_nt: TGCAGTGCTAGAGATCTCTGGGGGAGCAGCAATGAGCAGTTCTTC
cdr3_aa: CSARDLWGSSNEQFF

d_call: NA
clone_size: NA
j_call: TRBJ1-5
v_call: TRBV4-2
cdr3_nt: TGTGCCAGCAGCCAAGAACGTAATCGGCCCCAGCATTTT
cdr3_aa: CASSQERNRPQHF

d_call: NA
clone_size: NA
j_call: TRBJ2-3
v_call: TRBV7-9
cdr3_nt: TGTGCCAGCAGCTTAGCGAGGACCCCCAGCACAGATACGCAGTATTTT
cdr3_aa: CASSLARTPSTDTQYF

d_call: TRBD1
clone_size: NA
j_call: TRBJ2-1
v_call: TRBV6-1
cdr3_nt: TGTGCCAGCAGTCCCCGTCCGGGACAGGCGTACAATGAGCAGTTCTTC
cdr3_aa: CASSPRPGQAYNEQFF

d_call: TRBD1
clone_size: NA
j_call: TRBJ2-7
v_call: TRBV6-2/TRBV6-3
cdr3_nt: TGTGCCAGCAACAGCCGGGACAGGGCACCCTACGAGCAGTACTTC
cdr3_aa: CASNSRDRAPYEQYF

d_call: TRBD1
clone_size: NA
j_call: TRBJ2-7
v_call: TRBV5-1
cdr3_nt: TGCGCCAGCGACTTGGACAGGAGTTACGAGCAGTACTTC
cdr3_aa: CASDLDRSYEQYF

d_call: NA
clone_size: NA
j_call: TRBJ2-3
v_call: TRBV5-1
cdr3_nt: TGCGCCAGCAGCTTGGGCACCCCCGAAATGGATACGCAGTATTTT
cdr3_aa: CASSLGTPEMDTQYF

d_call: TRBD2
clone_size: few
j_call: TRBJ2-1
v_call: TRBV5-1
cdr3_nt: TGCGCCAGCAGCTTGTATCCTAGCGGGGACCTATACAATGAGCAGTTCTTC
cdr3_aa: CASSLYPSGDLYNEQFF

d_call: NA
clone_size: NA
j_call: TRBJ2-1
v_call: TRBV9
cdr3_nt: TGTGCCAGCAGCGTAGAAGCCATCGGTGAGCAGTTCTTC
cdr3_aa: CASSVEAIGEQFF

d_call: TRBD2
clone_size: NA
j_call: TRBJ2-3
v_call: TRBV9
cdr3_nt: TGTGCCAGCAGCGTAGGGGTAGCGGGGGGGCCCGCAGATACGCAGTATTTT
cdr3_aa: CASSVGVAGGPADTQYF

d_call: TRBD1
clone_size: few
j_call: TRBJ1-1
v_call: TRBV19
cdr3_nt: TGTGCCAGTAGTCGAAAAGGACAGGGGACTGAAGCTTTCTTT
cdr3_aa: CASSRKGQGTEAFF